This TCR beta chain was observed in a study of human T cells and chemical hapten exposure. Study-wide points: Expanded TCRs clustered into significantly more large CDR3 similarity groups than controls, the analysis revealed.

With 4 bases removed from V and 9 bases from J, the gap between germline ends came to 24 bases. The CDR3 runs to 15 residues. The V gene's germline CDR1 is GTSNPN and CDR2 SVGIG (reference sequence). Time point of the sample: patch test 1, 2 weeks after DPC sensitization. The treatment here: therapeutic diphenylcyclopropenone sensitization with weekly scalp DPC. The drawing of blood occurred before each patch test was applied. People who gave samples had alopecia, were 18 to 70 years old, and were suitable for DPC. Concerning this clonotype itself: Antigen specificity is unknown.

Original processing methods: A per-sample median of 95,638 TCRs was observed, with counts ranging from roughly 20,000 to 700,000. TCRdb recomputed calls from the RACE reads with MiXCR, one row per CDR3 protein. It is TCRdb's table, rather than the study itself, that gives the V and J calls and clone size. The sample has roughly 180,000 distinct CDR3 sequences; around 24% are singletons. The sequence came from a woman aged 45 to 65 with alopecia areata. Some clones in this sample may be carry-over from other donors' samples. Source: whole blood, taken in connection with sensitization to the hapten diphenylcyclopropenone (DPC). The chain carries TRBV30 and TRBJ1-1; a possible D gene is TRBD1 (5 bases). CDR3 sequence: CAWNRHGLDTFKAFF. The CDR3 region has the DNA TGTGCCTGGAATCGACACGGGTTGGACACCTTTAAAGCTTTCTTT.